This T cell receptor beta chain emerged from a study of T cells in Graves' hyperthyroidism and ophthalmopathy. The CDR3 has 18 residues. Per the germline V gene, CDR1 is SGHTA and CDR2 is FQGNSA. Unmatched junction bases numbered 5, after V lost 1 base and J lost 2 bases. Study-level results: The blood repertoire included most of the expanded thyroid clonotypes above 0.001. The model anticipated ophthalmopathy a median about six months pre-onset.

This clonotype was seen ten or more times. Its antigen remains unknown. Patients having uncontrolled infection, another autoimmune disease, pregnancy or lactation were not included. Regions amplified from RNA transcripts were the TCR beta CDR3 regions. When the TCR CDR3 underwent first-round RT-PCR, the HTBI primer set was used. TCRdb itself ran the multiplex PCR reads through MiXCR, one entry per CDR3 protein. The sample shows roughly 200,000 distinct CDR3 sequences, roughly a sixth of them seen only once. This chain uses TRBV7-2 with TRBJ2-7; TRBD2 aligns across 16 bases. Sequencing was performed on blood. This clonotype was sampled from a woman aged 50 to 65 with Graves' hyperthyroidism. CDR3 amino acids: CASSLVGTSGRETYEQYF. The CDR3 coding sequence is TGTGCCAGCAGCTTAGTGGGGACTAGCGGGAGGGAGACCTACGAGCAGTACTTC.